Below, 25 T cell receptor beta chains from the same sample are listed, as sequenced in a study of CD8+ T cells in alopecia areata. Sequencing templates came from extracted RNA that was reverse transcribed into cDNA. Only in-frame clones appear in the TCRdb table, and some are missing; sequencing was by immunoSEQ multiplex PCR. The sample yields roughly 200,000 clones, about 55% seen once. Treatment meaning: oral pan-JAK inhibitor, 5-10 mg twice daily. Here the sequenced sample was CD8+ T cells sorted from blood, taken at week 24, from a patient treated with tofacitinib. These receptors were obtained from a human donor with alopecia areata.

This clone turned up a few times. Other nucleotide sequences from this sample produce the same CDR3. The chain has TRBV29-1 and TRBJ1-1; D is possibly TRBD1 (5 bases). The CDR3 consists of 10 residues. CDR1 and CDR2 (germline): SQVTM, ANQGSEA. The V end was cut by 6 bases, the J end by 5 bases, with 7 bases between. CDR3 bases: TGCAGCGTGGGGGGGACTGAAGCTTTCTTT. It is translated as CSVGGTEAFF.

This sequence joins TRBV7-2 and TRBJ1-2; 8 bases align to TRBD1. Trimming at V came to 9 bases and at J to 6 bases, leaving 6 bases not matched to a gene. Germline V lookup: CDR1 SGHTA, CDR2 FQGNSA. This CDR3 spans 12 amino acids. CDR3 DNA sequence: TGTGCCAGTTGGACAGGGCACGATGGCTACACCTTC. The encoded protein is CASWTGHDGYTF.

The CDR3 DNA reads as TGTGCCAGCAGCCCCGACAGCTCCACAGATACGCAGTATTTT. This codes for CASSPDSSTDTQYF. The V gene is TRBV6-5, the J gene TRBJ2-3, with D possibly being TRBD1 (5 bases). Trimming stripped 6 bases from V and 2 bases from J, with 12 bases between. Germline V gene data show CDR1 as MNHEY and CDR2 as SVGAGI. The CDR3 loop spans 14 amino acids.

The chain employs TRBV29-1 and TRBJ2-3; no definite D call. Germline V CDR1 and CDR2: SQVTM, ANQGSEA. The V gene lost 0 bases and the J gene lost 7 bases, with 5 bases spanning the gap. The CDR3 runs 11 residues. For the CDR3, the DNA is TGCAGCGTTGAAGATGTGTATACGCAGTATTTT. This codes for CSVEDVYTQYF.

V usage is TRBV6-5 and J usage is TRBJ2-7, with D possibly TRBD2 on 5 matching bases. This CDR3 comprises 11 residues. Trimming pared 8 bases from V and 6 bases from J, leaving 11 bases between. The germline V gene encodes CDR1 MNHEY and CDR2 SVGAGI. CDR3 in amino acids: CASSLGVEQYF. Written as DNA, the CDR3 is TGTGCCAGCTCCCTCGGGGTCGAGCAGTACTTC.

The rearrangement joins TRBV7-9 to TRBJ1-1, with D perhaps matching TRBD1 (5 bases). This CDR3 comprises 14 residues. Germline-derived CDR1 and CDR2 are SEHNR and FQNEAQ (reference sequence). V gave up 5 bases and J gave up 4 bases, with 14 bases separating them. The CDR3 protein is CASSNLRGFTEAFF. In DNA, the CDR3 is TGTGCCAGCAGCAACCTAAGGGGATTCACTGAAGCTTTCTTT.

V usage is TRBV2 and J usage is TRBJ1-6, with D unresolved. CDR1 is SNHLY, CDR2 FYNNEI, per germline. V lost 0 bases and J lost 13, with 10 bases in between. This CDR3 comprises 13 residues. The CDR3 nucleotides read TGTGCCAGCAGTGAAGCTACCGGGTCGCCCCTCCACTTT. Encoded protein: CASSEATGSPLHF.

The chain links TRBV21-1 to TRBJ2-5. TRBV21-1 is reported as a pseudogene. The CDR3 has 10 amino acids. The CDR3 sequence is CASSEETQYF. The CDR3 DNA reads TGTGCCAGCAGCGAAGAGACCCAGTACTTC.

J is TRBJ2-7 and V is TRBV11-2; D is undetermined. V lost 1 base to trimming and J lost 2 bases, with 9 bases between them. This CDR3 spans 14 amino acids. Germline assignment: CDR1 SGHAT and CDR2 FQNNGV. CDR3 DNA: TGTGCCAGCAGCTTAGCTGGCGGAGCCTACGAGCAGTACTTC. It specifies CASSLAGGAYEQYF. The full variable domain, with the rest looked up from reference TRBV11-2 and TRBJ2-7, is EAGVAQSPRYKIIEKRQSVAFWCNPISGHATLYWYQQILGQGPKLLIQFQNNGVVDDSQLPKDRFSAERLKGVDSTLKIQPAKLEDSAVYLCASSLAGGAYEQYFGPGTRLTVT.

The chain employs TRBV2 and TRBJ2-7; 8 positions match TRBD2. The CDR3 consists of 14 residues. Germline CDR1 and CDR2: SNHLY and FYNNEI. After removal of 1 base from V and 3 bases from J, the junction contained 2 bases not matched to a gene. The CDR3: CASSEGSGSYEQYF. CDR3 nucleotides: TGTGCCAGCAGTGAAGGGAGCGGGAGCTACGAGCAGTACTTC.

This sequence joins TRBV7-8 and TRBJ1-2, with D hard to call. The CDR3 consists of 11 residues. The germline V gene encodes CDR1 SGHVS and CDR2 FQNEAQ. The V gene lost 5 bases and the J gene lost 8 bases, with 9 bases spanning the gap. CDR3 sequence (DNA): TGTGCCAGCAGCGTAGGGCGAGGCTACACCTTC. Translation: CASSVGRGYTF.

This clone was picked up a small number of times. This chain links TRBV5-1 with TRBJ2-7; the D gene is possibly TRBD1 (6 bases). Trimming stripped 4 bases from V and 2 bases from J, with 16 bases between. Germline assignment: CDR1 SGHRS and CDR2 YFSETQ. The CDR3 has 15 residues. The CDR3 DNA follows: TGCGCCAGCAGCGACGGGCACAGGGCCCCCTACGAGCAGTACTTC. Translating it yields CASSDGHRAPYEQYF.

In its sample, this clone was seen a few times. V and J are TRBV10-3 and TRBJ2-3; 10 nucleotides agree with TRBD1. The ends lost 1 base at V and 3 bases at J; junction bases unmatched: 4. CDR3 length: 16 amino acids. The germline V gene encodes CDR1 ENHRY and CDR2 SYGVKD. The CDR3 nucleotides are TGTGCCATCAGTGAGTTACGACAGGGGGCAACAGATACGCAGTATTTT. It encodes CAISELRQGATDTQYF.

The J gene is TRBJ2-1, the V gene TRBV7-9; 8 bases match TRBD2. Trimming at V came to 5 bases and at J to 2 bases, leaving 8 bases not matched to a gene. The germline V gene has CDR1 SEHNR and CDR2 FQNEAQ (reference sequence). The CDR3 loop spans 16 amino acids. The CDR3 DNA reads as TGTGCCAGCAGCAAAAAAGCGGGGGACCCCTACAATGAGCAGTTCTTC. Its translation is CASSKKAGDPYNEQFF.

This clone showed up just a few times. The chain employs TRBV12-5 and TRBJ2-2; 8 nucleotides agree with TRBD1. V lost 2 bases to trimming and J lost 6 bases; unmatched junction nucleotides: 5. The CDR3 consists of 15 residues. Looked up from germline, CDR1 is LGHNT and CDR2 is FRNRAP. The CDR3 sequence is CASGLMAGGPGELFF. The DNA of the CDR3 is TGTGCTAGTGGTTTGATGGCAGGGGGCCCCGGGGAGCTGTTTTTT. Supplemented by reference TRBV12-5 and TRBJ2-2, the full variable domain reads DARVTQTPRHKVTEMGQEVTMRCQPILGHNTVFWYRQTMMQGLELLAYFRNRAPLDDSGMPKDRFSAEMPDATLATLKIQPSEPRDSAVYFCASGLMAGGPGELFFGEGSRLTVL.

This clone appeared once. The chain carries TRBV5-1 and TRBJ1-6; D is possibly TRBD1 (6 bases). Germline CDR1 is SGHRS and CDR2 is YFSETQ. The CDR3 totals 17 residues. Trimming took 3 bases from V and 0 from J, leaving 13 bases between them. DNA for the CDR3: TGCGCCAGCAGCTCCGGACAGAAGAGCTCCTATAATTCACCCCTCCACTTT. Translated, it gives CASSSGQKSSYNSPLHF. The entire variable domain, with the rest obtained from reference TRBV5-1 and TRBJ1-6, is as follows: KAGVTQTPRYLIKTRGQQVTLSCSPISGHRSVSWYQQTPGQGLQFLFEYFSETQRNKGNFPGRFSGRQFSNSRSEMNVSTLELGDSALYLCASSSGQKSSYNSPLHFGNGTRLTVT.

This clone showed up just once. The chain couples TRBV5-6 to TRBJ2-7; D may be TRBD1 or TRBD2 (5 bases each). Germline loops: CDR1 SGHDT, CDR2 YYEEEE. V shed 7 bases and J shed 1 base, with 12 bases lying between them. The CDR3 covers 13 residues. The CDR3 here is CASGREISYEQYF. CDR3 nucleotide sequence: TGTGCCAGCGGCAGGGAGATTTCCTACGAGCAGTACTTC.

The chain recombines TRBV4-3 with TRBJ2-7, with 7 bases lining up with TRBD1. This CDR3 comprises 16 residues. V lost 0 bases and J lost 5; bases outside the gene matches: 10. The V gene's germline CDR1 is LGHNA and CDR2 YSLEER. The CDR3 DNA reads TGCGCCAGCAGCCAAGATCGGAGACAGGGAGTCCACGAGCAGTACTTC. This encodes CASSQDRRQGVHEQYF.

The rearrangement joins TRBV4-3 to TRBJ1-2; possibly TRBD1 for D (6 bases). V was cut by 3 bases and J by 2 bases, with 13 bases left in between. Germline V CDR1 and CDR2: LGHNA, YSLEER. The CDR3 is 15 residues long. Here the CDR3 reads CASSQGLQGNYGYTF. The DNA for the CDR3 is TGCGCCAGCAGCCAGGGACTTCAGGGGAACTATGGCTACACCTTC.

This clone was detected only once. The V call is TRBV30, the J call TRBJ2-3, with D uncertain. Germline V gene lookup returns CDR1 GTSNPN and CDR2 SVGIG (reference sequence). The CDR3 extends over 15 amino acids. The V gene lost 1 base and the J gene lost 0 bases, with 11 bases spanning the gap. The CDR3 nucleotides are TGTGCCTGGAGTGGCGGCGTAGCCAGCACAGATACGCAGTATTTT. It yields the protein CAWSGGVASTDTQYF.

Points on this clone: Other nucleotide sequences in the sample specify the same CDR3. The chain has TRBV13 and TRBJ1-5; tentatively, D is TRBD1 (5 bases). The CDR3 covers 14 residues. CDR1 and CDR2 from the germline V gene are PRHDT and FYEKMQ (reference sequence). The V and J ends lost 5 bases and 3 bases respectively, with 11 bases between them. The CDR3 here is CASSIRQNNQPQHF. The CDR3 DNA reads TGTGCCAGCAGCATAAGACAGAACAATCAGCCCCAGCATTTT.

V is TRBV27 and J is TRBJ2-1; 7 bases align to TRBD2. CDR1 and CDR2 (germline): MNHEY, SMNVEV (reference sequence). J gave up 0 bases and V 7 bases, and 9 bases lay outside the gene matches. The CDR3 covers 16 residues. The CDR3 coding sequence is TGTGCCAGCACGTCCCAAGGCGGGGGCTCCTACAATGAGCAGTTCTTC. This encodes CASTSQGGGSYNEQFF.

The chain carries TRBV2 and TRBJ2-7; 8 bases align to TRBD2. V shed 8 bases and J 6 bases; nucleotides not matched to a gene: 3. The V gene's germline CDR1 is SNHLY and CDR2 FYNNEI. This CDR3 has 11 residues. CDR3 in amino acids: CASYGRGEQYF. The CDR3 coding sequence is TGTGCCAGCTACGGGAGGGGCGAGCAGTACTTC. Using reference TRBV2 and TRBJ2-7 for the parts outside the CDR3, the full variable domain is EPEVTQTPSHQVTQMGQEVILRCVPISNHLYFYWYRQILGQKVEFLVSFYNNEISEKSEIFDDQFSVERPDGSNFTLKIRSTKLEDSAMYFCASYGRGEQYFGPGTRLTVT.

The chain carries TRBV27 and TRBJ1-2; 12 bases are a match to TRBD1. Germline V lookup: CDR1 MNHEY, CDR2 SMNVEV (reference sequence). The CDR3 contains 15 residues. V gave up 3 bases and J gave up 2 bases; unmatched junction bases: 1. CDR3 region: CASSFGTGGNYGYTF. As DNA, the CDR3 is TGTGCCAGCAGTTTCGGGACAGGGGGCAACTATGGCTACACCTTC.

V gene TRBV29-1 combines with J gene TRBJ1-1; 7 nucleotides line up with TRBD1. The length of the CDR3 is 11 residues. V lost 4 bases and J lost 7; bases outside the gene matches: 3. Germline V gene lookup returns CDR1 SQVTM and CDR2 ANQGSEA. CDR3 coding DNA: TGCAGCGTTGCCAGGGGGTTTGAAGCTTTCTTT. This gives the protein CSVARGFEAFF.